These 2 T cell receptor beta chains were all obtained from the same sample, sequenced in a study of regulatory T cells in long-lasting Graves disease. The time point denotes: newly diagnosed GD, antithyroid drugs for less than 3 months. Isolated PBMC RNA provided the starting material for the TCR library. Arm-PCR of CDR3 regions and iRepertoire HTBI primers were used to build TCR beta libraries. TCRdb passed the multiplex PCR reads through MiXCR, listing each CDR3 protein once. This table has about 620,000 distinct CDR3 sequences, about 15% appearing once. Another study also made use of these data, one on T cells in Graves' hyperthyroidism and ophthalmopathy.

Material: peripheral blood mononuclear cells (PBMCs), obtained at new diagnosis, from a patient treated with antithyroid drugs. Every receptor here comes from a woman aged 25 to 39 with Graves disease.

The table lists this clonotype with a count of one. Compared with germline, one end of the junction differs, possibly owing to a read error. The chain is built from TRBV28 and TRBJ1-2; no firm D call. Germline values: CDR1 MDHEN, CDR2 SYDVKM. The CDR3 covers 13 residues. The DNA for the CDR3 is TGTGCCAGCAGTTTAGGGGTTAACTATGGCTACGCCTTC. It specifies CASSLGVNYGYAF.

This chain links TRBV12-3 or TRBV12-4 with TRBJ2-1; D tentatively reads TRBD1 or TRBD2 (6 bases each). V was cut by 7 bases and J by 4 bases, with 11 bases left in between. This CDR3 comprises 13 residues. CDR3 residues: CASMGGYYNEQFF. The CDR3 DNA follows: TGTGCCAGCATGGGGGGCTATTACAATGAGCAGTTCTTC.